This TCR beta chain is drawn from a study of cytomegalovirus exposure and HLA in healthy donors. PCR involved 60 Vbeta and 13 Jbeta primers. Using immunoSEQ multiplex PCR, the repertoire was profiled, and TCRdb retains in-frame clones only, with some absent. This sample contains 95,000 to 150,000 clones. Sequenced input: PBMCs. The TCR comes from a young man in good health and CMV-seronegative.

The CDR3 region has the DNA TGCGCCAGCAGTGGGGACTTGGGTAATTCACCCCTCCACTTT. The encoded protein is CASSGDLGNSPLHF. V usage is TRBV10-2 and J usage is TRBJ1-6; a possible D gene is TRBD1 (5 bases). The CDR3 is made up of 14 amino acids. The germline V gene encodes CDR1 WSHSY and CDR2 SAAADI. Trimming stripped 4 bases from V and 6 bases from J, with 10 bases between.